What follows describes a single T cell receptor (beta chain). The germline V gene has CDR1 MNHEY and CDR2 SVGEGT. This CDR3 region has 17 residues. The V gene end was trimmed by 5 bases and the J gene end by 5 bases; junction bases not matched to a gene: 12. As handled by the study authors: Researchers report that nucleated cell counts were estimated from reference gene primer amplification. The protocol was immunoSEQ multiplex PCR, while the TCRdb copy is restricted to in-frame clones and leaves out a portion. V and J calls and clone size come straight from that table; D and trimming were deduced from the DNA. The sample has about 170,000 clones, under 90% seen once; the top ten hold over 9.5%. This sample was taken from a study of blood T cell repertoires in COVID-19. In the study overall: The origin of the acute and convalescent COVID-19 samples was the United States, Italy and Spain. T cells, B-cell-depleted T cells, or PBMCs supplied cDNA or gDNA.

The chain links TRBV6-2 or TRBV6-3 to TRBJ2-1; 10 nucleotides agree with TRBD1. The TCR comes from a woman older than 75 with active or convalescent COVID-19. Source material: peripheral blood. CDR3 nucleotides: TGTGCCAGCAGTCCGTCCCGGGGGACAGGGGTCGACAATGAGCAGTTCTTC. This codes for CASSPSRGTGVDNEQFF.